The present T cell receptor (beta chain) was sequenced within a study of spatial heterogeneity in lung cancer. Study-wide context: The authors sequenced available follow-up PBMC samples, taken a median of around two years after resection.

The time point was: blood at routine non-recurrence follow-up after resection. Sequencing of whole RNA from tumor, nontumor lung or frozen PBMC involved no sorting. The length of the CDR3 is 16 residues. The germline V and J ends were trimmed by 0 bases and 3 bases, with 13 bases remaining between them. The V gene's germline CDR1 is LGHNA and CDR2 YSLEER. Using its own MiXCR run on the 5' RACE reads, TCRdb lists one record per CDR3 protein. The data hold approximately 100,000 distinct CDR3 sequences, with approximately 19% observed a single time. The receptor was derived from a male donor with early-stage non-small cell lung cancer. The source material was PBMCs, sampled at follow-up. This chain links TRBV4-3 with TRBJ2-3; perhaps TRBD1 as D (5 bases). In nucleotides, the CDR3 is TGCGCCAGCAGCCAAGATAGGGGTTACGGTACAGATACGCAGTATTTT. It codes for CASSQDRGYGTDTQYF.